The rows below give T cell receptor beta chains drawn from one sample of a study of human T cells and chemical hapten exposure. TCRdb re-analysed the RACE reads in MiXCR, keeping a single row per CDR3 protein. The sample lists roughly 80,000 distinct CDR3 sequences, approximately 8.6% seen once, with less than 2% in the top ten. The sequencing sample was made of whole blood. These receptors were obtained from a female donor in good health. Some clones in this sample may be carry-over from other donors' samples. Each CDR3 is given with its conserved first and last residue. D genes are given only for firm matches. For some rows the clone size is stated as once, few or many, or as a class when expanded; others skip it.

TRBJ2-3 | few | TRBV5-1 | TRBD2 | TGCGCCAGCAGCGAGGGACTAGCGGGGCACACAGATACGCAGTATTTT | CASSEGLAGHTDTQYF
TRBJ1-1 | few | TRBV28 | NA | TGTGCCAGCAGCCCCCCCTGGAACACTGAAGCTTTCTTT | CASSPPWNTEAFF
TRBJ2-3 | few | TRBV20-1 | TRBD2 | TGCAGTGCTAGAGATCCTAGCGGGGGGGTTGGAGATACGCAGTATTTT | CSARDPSGGVGDTQYF
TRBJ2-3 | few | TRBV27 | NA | TGTGCCAGCAGTTTAGATCATATAAATACGCAGTATTTT | CASSLDHINTQYF
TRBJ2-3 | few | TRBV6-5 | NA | TGTGCCAGCAGGAACGGCGGACTTCGCACAGATACGCAGTATTTT | CASRNGGLRTDTQYF
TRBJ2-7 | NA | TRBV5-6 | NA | TGTGCCAGCAGCTGGGGCTCCTACGAGCAGTACTTC | CASSWGSYEQYF
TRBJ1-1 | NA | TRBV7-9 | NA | TGTGCCAGCAGCTTGGATAGGGTGCAAACTGAAGCTTTCTTT | CASSLDRVQTEAFF
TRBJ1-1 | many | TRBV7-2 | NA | TGTGCCAGCAGCTCCCATGCAGGCGCCAGGACAAGTGAAGCTTTCTTT | CASSSHAGARTSEAFF
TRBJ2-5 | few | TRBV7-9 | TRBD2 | TGTGCCAGCAGCCCAGCGGGGGTCCAAGAGACCCAGTACTTC | CASSPAGVQETQYF
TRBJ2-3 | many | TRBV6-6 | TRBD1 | TGTGCCAGCAGTCCCCGGCGACCGGGACAGGGTCCAGATACGCAGTATTTT | CASSPRRPGQGPDTQYF
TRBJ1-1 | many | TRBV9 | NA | TGTGCCAGCAGCGCCAGAAGTAACACTGAAGCTTTCTTT | CASSARSNTEAFF
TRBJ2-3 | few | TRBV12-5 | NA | TGTGCTAGTGGCCCCGGGCTTGATTCAGATACGCAGTATTTT | CASGPGLDSDTQYF
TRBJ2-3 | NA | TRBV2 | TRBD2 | TGTGCCAGCAGGGCGACTAGCGGGGGGTCCTTCTACACAGATACGCAGTATTTT | CASRATSGGSFYTDTQYF
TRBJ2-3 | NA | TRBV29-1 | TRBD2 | TGCAGTTTTCCGGGACTAGCGAGCGATACGCAGTATTTT | CSFPGLASDTQYF
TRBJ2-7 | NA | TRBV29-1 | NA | TGCAGCGTTGATGCATCTATAGGGAACTCCTACGAGCAGTACTTC | CSVDASIGNSYEQYF
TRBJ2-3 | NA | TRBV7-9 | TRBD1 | TGTGCCAGCAGCTCGGAGACAGGGCCCACAGATACGCAGTATTTT | CASSSETGPTDTQYF
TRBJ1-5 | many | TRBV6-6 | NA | TGTGCCAGCAGTTCCCTTATAGAAAGTCCCCAGCATTTT | CASSSLIESPQHF
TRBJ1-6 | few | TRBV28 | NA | TGTGCCAGCAGTCGTCCGGGGGGCCCCTATAATTCACCCCTCCACTTT | CASSRPGGPYNSPLHF
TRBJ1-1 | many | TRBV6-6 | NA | TGTGCCAGCAGTGCCTGGGGAGGCACTGAAGCTTTCTTT | CASSAWGGTEAFF
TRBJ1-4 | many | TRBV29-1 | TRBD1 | TGCAGCGCGGGACAGGGGCTGGAAGGGACTAATGAAAAACTGTTTTTT | CSAGQGLEGTNEKLFF
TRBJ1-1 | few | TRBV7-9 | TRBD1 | TGTGCCAGCAGCTTAGTAGGGACAGGGGAAGCTTTCTTT | CASSLVGTGEAFF
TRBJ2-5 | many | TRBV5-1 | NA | TGCGCCAGCAGCTTGGACGGGGGCAGCGAAGAGACCCAGTACTTC | CASSLDGGSEETQYF
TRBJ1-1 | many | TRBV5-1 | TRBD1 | TGCGCCAGCAGCTCTGGACAGGGACGATTCACTGAAGCTTTCTTT | CASSSGQGRFTEAFF
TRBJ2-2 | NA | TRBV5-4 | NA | TGTGCCAGCAGCTTTAAAGCGAACACCGGGGAGCTGTTTTTT | CASSFKANTGELFF
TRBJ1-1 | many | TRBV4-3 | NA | TGCGCCAGCAGCCAAGATCAGCGCACTGAAGCTTTCTTT | CASSQDQRTEAFF
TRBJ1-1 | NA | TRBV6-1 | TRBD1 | TGTGCCAGCAATACCGGACAGGGGGTGACCACTGAAGCTTTCTTT | CASNTGQGVTTEAFF
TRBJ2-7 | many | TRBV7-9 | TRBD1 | TGTGCCAGCAGGGGGACAGGGGGCACCCACGAGCAGTACTTC | CASRGTGGTHEQYF
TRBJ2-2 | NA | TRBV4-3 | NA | TGCGCCAGCAGCCAAGATGGAGTCTCCACCGGGGAGCTGTTTTTT | CASSQDGVSTGELFF
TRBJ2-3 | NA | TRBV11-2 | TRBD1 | TGTGCCAGCAGCGCGCGGGACAGGGCGTTTGAAGCAGATACGCAGTATTTT | CASSARDRAFEADTQYF
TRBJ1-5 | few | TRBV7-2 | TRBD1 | TGTGCCAGCAGTCCTACAGGGGGTCAGCCCCAGCATTTT | CASSPTGGQPQHF
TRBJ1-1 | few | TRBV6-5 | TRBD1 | TGTGCCAGCAGTCGACAGGGGGAAGCTTTCTTT | CASSRQGEAFF
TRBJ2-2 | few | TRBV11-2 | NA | TGTGCCAGCAGCTTAATCGGGCTGAGCACCGGGGAGCTGTTTTTT | CASSLIGLSTGELFF
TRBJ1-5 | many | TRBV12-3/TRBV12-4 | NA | TGTGCCAGCAGTTCCGGCGACTATAGCAATCAGCCCCAGCATTTT | CASSSGDYSNQPQHF
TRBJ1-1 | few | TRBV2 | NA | TGTGCCAGCAGCAAAGTGGGAATCGGGACGAACACTGAAGCTTTCTTT | CASSKVGIGTNTEAFF
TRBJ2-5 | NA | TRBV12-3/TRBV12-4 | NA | TGTGCCAGCAGCCCGGGGACCGGGCTCACCGAGACCCAGTACTTC | CASSPGTGLTETQYF
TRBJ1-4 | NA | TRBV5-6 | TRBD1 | TGTGCCAGCAGCTTGCTCGGTCCGGACAGGGAAGATGAAAAACTGTTTTTT | CASSLLGPDREDEKLFF
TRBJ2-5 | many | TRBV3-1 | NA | TGTGCCAGCAGCCCCCGGCGGACTGGAGGAGAGACCCAGTACTTC | CASSPRRTGGETQYF
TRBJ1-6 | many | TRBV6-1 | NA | TGTGCCAGGAAGAGAATGGGACGGCATAATTCACCCCTCCACTTT | CARKRMGRHNSPLHF
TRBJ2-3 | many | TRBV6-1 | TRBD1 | TGTGCCAGCAGGGGACAGAACACAGATACGCAGTATTTT | CASRGQNTDTQYF
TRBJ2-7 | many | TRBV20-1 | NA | TGCAGTGCTACTCCCCCCGAGGGGGGTTCCTACGAGCAGTACTTC | CSATPPEGGSYEQYF